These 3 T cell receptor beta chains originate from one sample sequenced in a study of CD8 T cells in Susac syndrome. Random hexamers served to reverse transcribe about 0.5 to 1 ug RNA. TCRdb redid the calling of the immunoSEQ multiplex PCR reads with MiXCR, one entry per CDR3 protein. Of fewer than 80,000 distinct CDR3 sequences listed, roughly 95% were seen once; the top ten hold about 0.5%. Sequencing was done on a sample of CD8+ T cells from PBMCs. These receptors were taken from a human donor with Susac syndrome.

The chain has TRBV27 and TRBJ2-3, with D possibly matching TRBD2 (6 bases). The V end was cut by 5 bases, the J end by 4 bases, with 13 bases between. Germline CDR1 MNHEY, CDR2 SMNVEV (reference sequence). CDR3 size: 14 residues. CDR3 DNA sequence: TGTGCCAGCAGTACCTGGACTAACCCAGATACGCAGTATTTT. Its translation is CASSTWTNPDTQYF.

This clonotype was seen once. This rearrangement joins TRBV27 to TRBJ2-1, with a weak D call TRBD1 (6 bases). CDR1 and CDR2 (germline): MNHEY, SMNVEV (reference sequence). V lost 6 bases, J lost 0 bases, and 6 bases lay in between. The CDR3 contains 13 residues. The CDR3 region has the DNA TGTGCCAGCAGGGACAGCTCCTACAATGAGCAGTTCTTC. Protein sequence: CASRDSSYNEQFF.

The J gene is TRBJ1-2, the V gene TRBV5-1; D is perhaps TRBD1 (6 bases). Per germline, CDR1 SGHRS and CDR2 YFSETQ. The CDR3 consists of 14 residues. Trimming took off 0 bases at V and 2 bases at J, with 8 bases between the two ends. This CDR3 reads CASSLGQANYGYTF. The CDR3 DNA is TGCGCCAGCAGCTTGGGACAGGCCAACTATGGCTACACCTTC.